This TCR beta chain was profiled in a study of CD8 T cells in Susac syndrome. At the level of the study: Blood was drawn from patients with Susac syndrome. At that point, they were therapy-naive, on corticosteroids, or on intravenous immunoglobulin alone.

Random hexamers served to reverse transcribe about 0.5 to 1 ug RNA. Multiplex immunoSEQ PCR targeted 54 Vbeta and 13 Jbeta TCR beta segments. TCRdb independently ran MiXCR on the immunoSEQ multiplex PCR reads; one entry per CDR3 protein. Altogether about 100,000 distinct CDR3 sequences are present, 95% being singletons, with the ten largest covering approximately 0.33%. This CDR3 spans 17 amino acids. Germline CDR1 reads KGHSH; CDR2 reads LQKENI. V was cut by 6 bases and J by 4 bases, with 22 bases left in between. The sequence was collected from a human donor with Susac syndrome. The chain carries TRBV18 and TRBJ2-4, with D maybe TRBD1 (6 bases). Sequences were obtained from CD8+ T cells from PBMCs. The CDR3 coding sequence is TGTGCCAGCTCGTCCTCCGGGACACCGGAGATAAAAAACATTCAGTACTTC. Translated, it gives CASSSSGTPEIKNIQYF.